This record covers a single T cell receptor (beta chain). The antigen is not known. The study sampled nominally healthy donors, though unrecorded immune exposures were likely. The PCR employed 60 Vbeta primers together with 13 Jbeta primers. Original processing notes: Unique TCR beta chains numbered around 80 million in a later analysis, with about 11 million shared. TCRdb's copy holds only in-frame clones and misses some; the assay was immunoSEQ multiplex PCR. V and J calls and clone size come straight from that table; D and trimming were deduced from the DNA. The sample gives about 59,000 clones, about four fifths of which show up once; roughly 6.4% is in the top ten. Per the germline V gene, CDR1 is MNHEY and CDR2 is SMNVEV (reference sequence). Trimming pared 8 bases from V and 7 bases from J, leaving 15 bases between. The CDR3 spans 13 residues. These data belong to a study of cytomegalovirus exposure and HLA in healthy donors.

General study points: Per a prior analysis, the majority of TCR beta V segments were productive roughly 87% or roughly 30% of the time.

The sequencing sample was made of PBMCs. This receptor was obtained from a man aged 30-40 years in good health and CMV-seropositive. The rearrangement links TRBV27 to TRBJ1-5, with D tentatively TRBD1 (6 bases). This chain's CDR3 is CASWAGGRQPQHF. The CDR3, as DNA: TGTGCCAGCTGGGCGGGGGGCCGGCAGCCCCAGCATTTT.